This entry features one TCR beta chain sequence. Its antigen is currently unknown. The entry originates in a study of blood T cells in healthy people across ages. Points from the study as a whole: The study regarded diversity estimates from one million T cells as underestimates. Per million T cells, TCR beta diversity dropped about linearly as age rose. Nothing was known about donor CMV status, and this possibly confounded expanded clonotype changes.

Through a sample-barcoded 5' primer and a J-beta primer mix, a second PCR was run for 7 to 11 cycles. A 12-random-nucleotide template-switch adaptor tagged each cDNA molecule. MiXCR, applied by TCRdb to the 5' RACE reads, yields one record per CDR3 protein. The table has around 750,000 distinct CDR3 sequences, about 55% seen once. CDR3 length: 15 residues. From germline, CDR1 is SQVTM and CDR2 ANQGSEA. V lost 5 bases and J 0 bases, leaving 15 bases between the germline ends. The source is a man aged 80 or over in good health. The sample was blood. The rearrangement uses TRBV29-1 and TRBJ2-3, with D possibly TRBD1 on 6 matching bases. This CDR3 is CSVRGMGISTDTQYF. The CDR3 DNA reads TGCAGCGTTAGGGGGATGGGGATAAGCACAGATACGCAGTATTTT.